This T cell receptor beta chain came from a study of T cells after yellow fever vaccination (dated by TCRdb to the late 2010s). Context from the whole study: Libraries from fractions with low cell numbers were prepared with the SMART-Seq v4 Ultra Low Input RNA kit. To follow T-cell clones before and after primary and booster YFV17D yellow fever vaccination, bulk TCR alpha and beta repertoires were sequenced over time. Two healthy male donors, one aged 18 to 29 and one aged 30 to 40 years, made up the cohort. Blood samples were taken at several timepoints before and after primary and secondary immunization, and bulk PBMC replicates and cell subsets were isolated. The study at large found these results: A small share of clonotypes occurred in both CD4 and CD8 compartments, likely arising from convergent recombination. Most clones expanded after primary vaccination (around 96% of CD4 and around nine tenths of CD8) were re-detected after the booster, suggesting that broad memory maintenance occurred. Computational filtering was required because FACS-sorted repertoires could contain abundant contaminating clonotypes from the bulk population. Because only a couple of donors were included in the study, the extent to which the findings can be generalized is limited. Compared with the primary T-cell response, the secondary T-cell response was weaker but faster, peaking on day 5 rather than day 15.

This clonotype was counted a few times. What this receptor recognizes is not known. No quality values exist for individual bases; no much larger clone is one base distant. The sample's treatment or condition label, in plain terms: live attenuated yellow fever vaccine strain. At each blood-draw timepoint, two biological replicates of bulk PBMCs were obtained. A standard Ficoll-Paque protocol was used to isolate PBMCs from peripheral blood. TriZol was used to extract RNA from bulk PBMCs, CD4 and CD8 fractions, and dextramer-positive and dextramer-negative fractions. The CDR3 measures 15 amino acids from cysteine to phenylalanine. CDR3 DNA is the only sequence kept; it has 45 bases, read in frame from the first base. CDR1 LGHNA and CDR2 YSLEER were looked up in the germline V gene. Relative to germline, V is 0 bases shorter and J is 4 bases shorter, with 11 bases between their ends. Synthesis of TCR cDNA relied on 5'RACE template switching, a step that introduced a universal primer site along with unique molecular identifiers. cDNA synthesis was primed from both the TCR alpha and TCR beta constant segments. Library amplification used two PCR steps, and the second PCR step added sample barcodes and sequencing adapters. Sequencing of libraries was done on Illumina HiSeq 2500 (2x100 bp) or NovaSeq (2x150 bp). The study's processing was this. MIGEC was used to demultiplex reads and collapse the reads into UMI consensus sequences, and MiXCR was used for V(D)J alignment. Clonotypes responding to the vaccine were identified with edgeR on replicate PBMC samples, with the criteria of FDR below 0.01 and a log2 fold change above 5 up to day 15. CD4 or CD8 identity was assigned to each bulk clonotype according to whether the clonotype was present at higher abundance in the sequenced CD4 repertoire or the sequenced CD8 repertoire. The public reads were reanalyzed by TCRdb: fastp trimming at Q25, MiXCR alignment, in-frame beta chains only. Each entry is one CDR3 protein sequence, shown with its most common DNA and genes. The V and J calls and clone size are TCRdb's, not the authors'. This sample has hundreds of thousands of distinct CDR3 sequences in its table, and 9% to 15% of those were observed once. The biggest ten clones account for approximately 15% of the sample.

Rearrangement joined TRBV4-3 to TRBJ2-3; the D gene assignment is ambiguous. The sample here was PBMCs, taken on the day of the yellow fever booster vaccination. The TCR comes from a young man who received the YFV17D yellow fever vaccine. The nucleotides are TGCGCCAGCAGCCAAGAAACGATAGGTCCAGATACGCAGTATTTT. Its translation reads: CASSQETIGPDTQYF.